A single sample gave rise to the 14 T cell receptor beta chains below, sequenced in a study of T-cell memory formation after mild COVID-19. MiXCR was run by TCRdb on the 5' RACE reads, yielding one entry per CDR3 protein. This table holds fewer than 200,000 distinct CDR3 sequences, 18% found once. Sequenced sample: PBMCs or a T cell subset sorted from them (not recorded which). Receptors originate from a man aged 18 to 35 who had mild COVID-19 (a few samples of this study predate the infection). Cell type and time point are not known.

The CDR3 sequence is CASRGQGANTGELFF. CDR3 nucleotide sequence: TGTGCCAGCAGGGGACAGGGGGCAAACACCGGGGAGCTGTTTTTT. The rearrangement links TRBV2 to TRBJ2-2; TRBD1 matches at 12 bases. V shed 6 bases and J 2 bases; nucleotides not matched to a gene: 1. The germline gives CDR1 SNHLY, CDR2 FYNNEI. This CDR3 is built from 15 residues. The full variable domain, in which reference TRBV2 and TRBJ2-2 provide the parts outside the CDR3, is EPEVTQTPSHQVTQMGQEVILRCVPISNHLYFYWYRQILGQKVEFLVSFYNNEISEKSEIFDDQFSVERPDGSNFTLKIRSTKLEDSAMYFCASRGQGANTGELFFGEGSRLTVL.

The V gene is TRBV20-1, the J gene TRBJ2-7; TRBD1 agrees at 9 bases. CDR1 and CDR2 (germline): DFQATT, SNEGSKA (reference sequence). Germline trimming cut 6 bases from V and 6 bases from J; bases unmatched to any gene: 15. The CDR3 runs 15 residues. The DNA of the CDR3 is TGCAGTGCCCCACTACCGGGACAGGGTACAGGCGAGCAGTACGTC. Its translation is CSAPLPGQGTGEQYV.

This chain links TRBV28 with TRBJ2-6; no clear D. Trimming stripped 6 bases from V and 0 bases from J, with 9 bases between. CDR3 length: 15 amino acids. The germline V gene encodes CDR1 MDHEN and CDR2 SYDVKM. CDR3 amino acids: CASSSRISGANVLTF. CDR3 DNA: TGTGCCAGCAGCTCTCGGATCTCTGGGGCCAACGTCCTGACTTTC.

The sample holds a few counts of this clonotype. The chain combines TRBV10-3 with TRBJ2-7; D gene unclear. Germline V gives CDR1 ENHRY, CDR2 SYGVKD. The CDR3 runs to 13 residues. V gave up 0 bases and J gave up 4 bases, with 7 bases separating them. The DNA of the CDR3 is TGTGCCATCAGTGAGTCACCCGGATACGAGCAGTACTTC. It translates to CAISESPGYEQYF.

A few counts support this clonotype. The V and J genes are TRBV7-9 and TRBJ1-1, with TRBD1 identical over 7 bases. The CDR3 spans 15 residues. CDR1 and CDR2 from the germline V gene are SEHNR and FQNEAQ (reference sequence). The ends lost 5 bases at V and 1 base at J; junction bases unmatched: 7. CDR3 residues: CASSLRGTANTEAFF. CDR3 nucleotide sequence: TGTGCCAGCAGCCTAAGAGGGACAGCGAACACTGAAGCTTTCTTT.

This clonotype was seen more than once but under ten times. This sequence joins TRBV10-3 and TRBJ2-2, with D perhaps TRBD1 (5 bases). CDR3 length: 16 residues. Germline V gene lookup returns CDR1 ENHRY and CDR2 SYGVKD. V was shortened by 4 bases and J by 0 bases, with 12 bases between the two germline ends. CDR3 residues: CAISVQTDPNTGELFF. CDR3 bases: TGTGCCATCAGTGTTCAGACAGACCCGAACACCGGGGAGCTGTTTTTT.

This clonotype has just a few counts. Here the CDR3 reads CASVKTGVNTEAFF. As DNA, the CDR3 is TGTGCCAGCGTCAAAACTGGGGTGAACACTGAAGCTTTCTTT. This chain joins TRBV2 and TRBJ1-1, with D unclear. This CDR3 has 14 residues. Germline assignment: CDR1 SNHLY and CDR2 FYNNEI. V dropped 8 bases and J dropped 0 bases, with 13 bases sitting between them. Combining the CDR3 with reference TRBV2 and TRBJ1-1 gives the whole variable domain EPEVTQTPSHQVTQMGQEVILRCVPISNHLYFYWYRQILGQKVEFLVSFYNNEISEKSEIFDDQFSVERPDGSNFTLKIRSTKLEDSAMYFCASVKTGVNTEAFFGQGTRLTVV.

The chain employs TRBV5-1 and TRBJ2-2; weak D call: TRBD1 (6 bases). From germline, CDR1 is SGHRS and CDR2 YFSETQ. The CDR3 spans 16 residues. Trimming pared 0 bases from V and 4 bases from J, leaving 13 bases between. As DNA, the CDR3 is TGCGCCAGCAGCTTGGCCTTAGGGACAATCACCGGGGAGCTGTTTTTT. It encodes CASSLALGTITGELFF.

The rearrangement joins TRBV5-1 to TRBJ1-5; 9 bases are a match to TRBD1. Germline trimming cut 3 bases from V and 7 bases from J; bases unmatched to any gene: 5. The CDR3 spans 14 residues. Germline CDR1 is SGHRS and CDR2 is YFSETQ. The CDR3 protein is CASSWTGVGQPQHF. The CDR3 DNA sequence: TGCGCCAGCAGCTGGACAGGGGTGGGACAGCCCCAGCATTTT. Filled out from reference TRBV5-1 and TRBJ1-5, the complete variable domain reads KAGVTQTPRYLIKTRGQQVTLSCSPISGHRSVSWYQQTPGQGLQFLFEYFSETQRNKGNFPGRFSGRQFSNSRSEMNVSTLELGDSALYLCASSWTGVGQPQHFGDGTRLSIL.

This chain connects TRBV7-9 to TRBJ2-2; D is possibly TRBD2 (5 bases). Germline CDR1 and CDR2: SEHNR and FQNEAQ (reference sequence). V was shortened by 4 bases and J by 5 bases, with 14 bases between the two germline ends. The CDR3 extends over 15 amino acids. The CDR3 here is CASSWQRARTGELFF. The CDR3 DNA follows: TGTGCCAGCAGCTGGCAGAGGGCTAGGACCGGGGAGCTGTTTTTT. Together with reference TRBV7-9 and TRBJ2-2, the CDR3 gives the full variable domain: DTGVSQNPRHKITKRGQNVTFRCDPISEHNRLYWYRQTLGQGPEFLTYFQNEAQLEKSRLLSDRFSAERPKGSFSTLEIQRTEQGDSAMYLCASSWQRARTGELFFGEGSRLTVL.

This chain connects TRBV7-3 to TRBJ2-3; the D gene is possibly TRBD2 (6 bases). CDR1 is SGHTA and CDR2 is FQGTGA in the germline V gene. CDR3 length: 16 amino acids. The germline V and J ends were trimmed by 1 base and 6 bases, with 17 bases remaining between them. The CDR3: CASSLSGTVFADTQYF. The CDR3 DNA reads as TGTGCCAGCAGCTTAAGCGGGACGGTATTCGCGGATACGCAGTATTTT.

There are many counts of this clonotype. The V and J genes are TRBV2 and TRBJ2-1; 11 positions agree with TRBD2. Germline V gives CDR1 SNHLY, CDR2 FYNNEI. Germline trimming cut 3 bases from V and 4 bases from J; bases unmatched to any gene: 2. The CDR3 is 15 residues long. The CDR3 sequence: CASSDGTSGYNEQFF. The CDR3 DNA reads TGTGCCAGCAGTGACGGGACTAGCGGTTACAATGAGCAGTTCTTC.

The genes are TRBV5-1 and TRBJ2-2; D uncertain. Per germline, CDR1 SGHRS and CDR2 YFSETQ. Trimming cost V 2 bases and J 6 bases, with 5 bases left between them. The CDR3 extends over 12 amino acids. Written as DNA, the CDR3 is TGCGCCAGCAGCTTAGGATCCGGGGAGCTGTTTTTT. Translated, it gives CASSLGSGELFF.

A few counts support this clonotype. The V call is TRBV7-2, the J call TRBJ2-7; D call uncertain. CDR1 and CDR2 from the germline V gene are SGHTA and FQGNSA. The length of the CDR3 is 14 residues. Trimming removed 1 base from V and 0 bases from J, with 7 bases in between. This CDR3 is CASSLDRFSYEQYF. In nucleotides, the CDR3 is TGTGCCAGCAGCTTAGACCGCTTCTCCTACGAGCAGTACTTC. The variable domain in full, completed from reference TRBV7-2 and TRBJ2-7, reads GAGVSQSPSNKVTEKGKDVELRCDPISGHTALYWYRQSLGQGLEFLIYFQGNSAPDKSGLPSDRFSAERTGGSVSTLTIQRTQQEDSAVYLCASSLDRFSYEQYFGPGTRLTVT.